Detailed here is one TCR beta chain. The antigen is unknown. Repertoires were generated with immunoSEQ multiplex PCR, while TCRdb's copy carries only in-frame clones and drops some. Here the sample spans fewer than 30,000 clones, about 95% being singletons. This sample was included in a study of B cell selection in AIRE deficiency. Overall study results and limits: AIRE-deficient Tconv and Treg repertoires matched healthy donors in TCRBV, CDR3 length, diversity. Around 31% of healthy-donor shared Treg TCRbeta sequences appeared in patient Tconv cells. Of several thousand shared Treg TCRbeta sequences, over 25% were healthy-only, approximately 9% patient-only.

The sorted conventional CD4 T cells were gated as CD4+CD127+. Control samples were from healthy, unrelated donors. Per the germline V gene, CDR1 is SGHNT and CDR2 is YYREEE (reference sequence). Trimming at V came to 5 bases and at J to 7 bases, leaving 10 bases not matched to a gene. This CDR3 has 16 amino acids. V usage is TRBV5-4 and J usage is TRBJ2-5, with 14 bases identical to TRBD2. The clonotype originates from a human donor in good health. Sequenced sample: CD4+CD127+ conventional T cells sorted from PBMCs. The CDR3 bases are TGTGCCAGCAGGCCGGGACTAGCGGGGGCCCGGGGGACCCAGTACTTC. Translation: CASRPGLAGARGTQYF.